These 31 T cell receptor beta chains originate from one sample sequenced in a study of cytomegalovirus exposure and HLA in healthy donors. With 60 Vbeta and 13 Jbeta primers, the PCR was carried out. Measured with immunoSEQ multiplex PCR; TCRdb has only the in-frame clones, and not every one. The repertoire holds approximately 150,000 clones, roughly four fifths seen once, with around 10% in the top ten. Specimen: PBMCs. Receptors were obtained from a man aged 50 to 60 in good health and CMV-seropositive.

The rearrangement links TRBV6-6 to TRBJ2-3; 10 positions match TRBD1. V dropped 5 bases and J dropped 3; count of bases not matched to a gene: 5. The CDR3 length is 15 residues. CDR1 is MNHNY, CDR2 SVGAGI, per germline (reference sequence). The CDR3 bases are TGTGCCAGCAGTAGACCGGGACAGGGGACAGATACGCAGTATTTT. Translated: CASSRPGQGTDTQYF.

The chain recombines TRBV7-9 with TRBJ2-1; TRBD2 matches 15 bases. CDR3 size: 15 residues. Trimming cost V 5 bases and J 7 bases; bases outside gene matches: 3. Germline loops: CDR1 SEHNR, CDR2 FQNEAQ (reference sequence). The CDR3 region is CASSHGTSGRNEQFF. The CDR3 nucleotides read TGTGCCAGCAGCCATGGGACTAGCGGGAGGAATGAGCAGTTCTTC.

CDR3 coding DNA: TGTGCCAGCAGTCCCCACGTCTATAGCAATCAGCCCCAGCATTTT. As protein: CASSPHVYSNQPQHF. This chain connects TRBV27 to TRBJ1-5; no clear D gene. Trimming took 5 bases from V and 0 from J, leaving 11 bases between them. Germline V gene sequence: CDR1 MNHEY, CDR2 SMNVEV (reference sequence). This CDR3 comprises 15 residues.

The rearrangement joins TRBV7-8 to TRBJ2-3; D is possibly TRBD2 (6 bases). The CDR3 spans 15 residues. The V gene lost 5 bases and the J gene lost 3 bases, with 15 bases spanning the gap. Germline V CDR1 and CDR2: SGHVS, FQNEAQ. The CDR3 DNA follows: TGTGCCAGCAGCCGTAGTGGGGGGTCTACAGATACGCAGTATTTT. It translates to CASSRSGGSTDTQYF. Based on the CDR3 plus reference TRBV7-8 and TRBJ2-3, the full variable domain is GAGVSQSPRYKVAKRGQDVALRCDPISGHVSLFWYQQALGQGPEFLTYFQNEAQLDKSGLPSDRFFAERPEGSVSTLKIQRTQQEDSAVYLCASSRSGGSTDTQYFGPGTRLTVL.

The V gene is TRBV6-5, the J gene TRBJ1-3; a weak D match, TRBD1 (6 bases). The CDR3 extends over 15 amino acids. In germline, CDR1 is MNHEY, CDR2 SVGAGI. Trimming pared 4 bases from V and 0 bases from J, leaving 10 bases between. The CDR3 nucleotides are TGTGCCAGCAGTTTCAGGGGCCCCTCTGGAAACACCATATATTTT. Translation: CASSFRGPSGNTIYF.

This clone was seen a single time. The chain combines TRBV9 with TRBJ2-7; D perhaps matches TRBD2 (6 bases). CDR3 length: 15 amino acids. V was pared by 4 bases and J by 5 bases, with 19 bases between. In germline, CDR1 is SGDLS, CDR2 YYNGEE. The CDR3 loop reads CASSPDGTDENEQYF. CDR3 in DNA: TGTGCCAGCAGCCCTGACGGGACTGATGAGAACGAGCAGTACTTC.

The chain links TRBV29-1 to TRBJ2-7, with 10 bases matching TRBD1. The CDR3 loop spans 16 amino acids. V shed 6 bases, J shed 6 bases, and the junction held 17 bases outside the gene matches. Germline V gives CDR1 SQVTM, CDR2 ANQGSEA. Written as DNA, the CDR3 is TGCAGCGTCACCGGGGCCCAAGGACAGGGGGATGGCGAGCAGTACTTC. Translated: CSVTGAQGQGDGEQYF.

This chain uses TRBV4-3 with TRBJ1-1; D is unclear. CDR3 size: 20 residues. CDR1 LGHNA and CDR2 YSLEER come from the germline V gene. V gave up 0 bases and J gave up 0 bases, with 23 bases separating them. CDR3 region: CASSQDRPSSLLNMNTEAFF. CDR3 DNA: TGCGCCAGCAGCCAAGACAGGCCTTCTTCGCTCCTTAACATGAACACTGAAGCTTTCTTT.

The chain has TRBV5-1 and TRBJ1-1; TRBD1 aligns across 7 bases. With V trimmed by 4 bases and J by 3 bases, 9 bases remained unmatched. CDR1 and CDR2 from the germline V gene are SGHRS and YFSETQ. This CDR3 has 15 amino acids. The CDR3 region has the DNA TGCGCCAGCAGCAGCATCCGACAGGGCGACACTGAAGCTTTCTTT. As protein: CASSSIRQGDTEAFF.

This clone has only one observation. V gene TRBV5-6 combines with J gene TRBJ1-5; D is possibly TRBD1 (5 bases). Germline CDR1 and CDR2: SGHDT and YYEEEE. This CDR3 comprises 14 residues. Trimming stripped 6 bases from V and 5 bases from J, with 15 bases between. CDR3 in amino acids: CASTLGGGYQPQHF. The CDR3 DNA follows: TGTGCCAGCACCCTCGGGGGAGGGTATCAGCCCCAGCATTTT.

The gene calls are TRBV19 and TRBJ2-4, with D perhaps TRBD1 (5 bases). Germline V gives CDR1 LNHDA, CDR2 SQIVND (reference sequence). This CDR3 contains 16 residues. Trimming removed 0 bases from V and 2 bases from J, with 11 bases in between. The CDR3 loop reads CASSIDSGSTKNIQYF. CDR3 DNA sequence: TGTGCCAGTAGTATAGATTCAGGGTCAACCAAAAACATTCAGTACTTC.

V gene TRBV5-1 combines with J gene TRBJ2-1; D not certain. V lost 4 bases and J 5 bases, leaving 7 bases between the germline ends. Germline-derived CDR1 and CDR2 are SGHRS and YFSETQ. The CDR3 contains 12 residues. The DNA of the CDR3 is TGCGCCAGCAGCCCCGAGAACAATGAGCAGTTCTTC. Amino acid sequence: CASSPENNEQFF.

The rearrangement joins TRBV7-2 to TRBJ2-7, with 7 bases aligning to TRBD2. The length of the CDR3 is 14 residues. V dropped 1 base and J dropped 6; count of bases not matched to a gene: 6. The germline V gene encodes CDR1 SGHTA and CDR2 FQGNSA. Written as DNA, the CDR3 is TGTGCCAGCAGCTTAGGCCTAGCGGTAACCGAGCAGTACTTC. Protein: CASSLGLAVTEQYF. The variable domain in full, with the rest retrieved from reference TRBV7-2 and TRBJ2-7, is GAGVSQSPSNKVTEKGKDVELRCDPISGHTALYWYRQSLGQGLEFLIYFQGNSAPDKSGLPSDRFSAERTGGSVSTLTIQRTQQEDSAVYLCASSLGLAVTEQYFGPGTRLTVT.

In DNA form, the CDR3 reads TGTGCCAGCAGTTTACAGGGCGGGAGTGTTGGGCATGAGCAGTTCTTC. This translates into CASSLQGGSVGHEQFF. The chain links TRBV27 to TRBJ2-1, with TRBD2 matching 7 bases. Germline-derived CDR1 and CDR2 are MNHEY and SMNVEV (reference sequence). The CDR3 length is 16 residues. The trim removed 2 bases at V and 8 bases at J, leaving 12 bases unmatched.

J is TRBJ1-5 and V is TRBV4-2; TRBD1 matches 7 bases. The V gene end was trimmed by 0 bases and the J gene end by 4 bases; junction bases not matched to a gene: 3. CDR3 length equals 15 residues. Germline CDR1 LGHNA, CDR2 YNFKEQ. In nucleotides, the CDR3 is TGTGCCAGCAGCCAAGATAAGGGGGCGAATCAGCCCCAGCATTTT. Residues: CASSQDKGANQPQHF.

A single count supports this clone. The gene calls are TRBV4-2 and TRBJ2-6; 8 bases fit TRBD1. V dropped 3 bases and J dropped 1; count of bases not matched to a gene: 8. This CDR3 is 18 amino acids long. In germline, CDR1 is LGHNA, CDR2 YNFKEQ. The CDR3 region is CASSHPGQASSGANVLTF. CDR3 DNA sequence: TGTGCCAGCAGCCACCCGGGACAGGCTTCATCTGGGGCCAACGTCCTGACTTTC.

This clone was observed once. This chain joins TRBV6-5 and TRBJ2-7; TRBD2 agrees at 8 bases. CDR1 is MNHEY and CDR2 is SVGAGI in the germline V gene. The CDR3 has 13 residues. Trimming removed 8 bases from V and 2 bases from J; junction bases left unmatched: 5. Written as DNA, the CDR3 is TGTGCCAGCGAGGACGGGGGGGCCTACGAGCAGTACTTC. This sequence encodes CASEDGGAYEQYF.

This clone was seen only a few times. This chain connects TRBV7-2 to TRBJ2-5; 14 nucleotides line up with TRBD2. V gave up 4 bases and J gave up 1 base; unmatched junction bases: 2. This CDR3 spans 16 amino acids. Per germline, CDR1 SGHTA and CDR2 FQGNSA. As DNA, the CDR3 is TGTGCCAGCAGCTCCGGACTAGCGGGGGGCCAAGAGACCCAGTACTTC. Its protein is CASSSGLAGGQETQYF. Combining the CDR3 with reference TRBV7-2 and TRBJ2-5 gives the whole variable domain GAGVSQSPSNKVTEKGKDVELRCDPISGHTALYWYRQSLGQGLEFLIYFQGNSAPDKSGLPSDRFSAERTGGSVSTLTIQRTQQEDSAVYLCASSSGLAGGQETQYFGPGTRLLVL.

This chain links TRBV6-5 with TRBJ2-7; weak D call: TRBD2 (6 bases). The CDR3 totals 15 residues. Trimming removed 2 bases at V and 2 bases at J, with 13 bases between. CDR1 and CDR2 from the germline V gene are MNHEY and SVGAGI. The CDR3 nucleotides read TGTGCCAGCAGTTACGATGTCGGGGGTACCTACGAGCAGTACTTC. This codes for CASSYDVGGTYEQYF.

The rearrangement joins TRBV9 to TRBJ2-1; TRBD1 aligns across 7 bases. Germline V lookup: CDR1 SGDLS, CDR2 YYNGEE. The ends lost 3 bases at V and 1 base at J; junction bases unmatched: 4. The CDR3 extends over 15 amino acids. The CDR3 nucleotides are TGTGCCAGCAGCGCCGACAGGGTGTCCTACAATGAGCAGTTCTTC. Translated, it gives CASSADRVSYNEQFF.

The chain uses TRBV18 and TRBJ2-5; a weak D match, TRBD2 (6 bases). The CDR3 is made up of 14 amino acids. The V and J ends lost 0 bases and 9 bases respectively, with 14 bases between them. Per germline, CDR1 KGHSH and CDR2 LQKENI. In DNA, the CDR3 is TGTGCCAGCTCACCACCGGGGGGTTTTCGGTCCCAGTACTTC. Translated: CASSPPGGFRSQYF.

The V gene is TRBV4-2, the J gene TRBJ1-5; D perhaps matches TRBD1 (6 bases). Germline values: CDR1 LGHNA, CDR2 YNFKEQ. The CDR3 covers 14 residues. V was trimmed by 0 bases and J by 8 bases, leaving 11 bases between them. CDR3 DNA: TGTGCCAGCAGCCAAGATGTGAAGGGGGAGCCCCAGCATTTT. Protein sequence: CASSQDVKGEPQHF.

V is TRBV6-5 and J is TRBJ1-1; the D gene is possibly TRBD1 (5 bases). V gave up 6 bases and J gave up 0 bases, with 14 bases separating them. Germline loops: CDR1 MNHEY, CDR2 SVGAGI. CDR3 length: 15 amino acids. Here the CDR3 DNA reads TGTGCCAGCAGCTACCGGCGGGGGATGAACACTGAAGCTTTCTTT. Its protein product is CASSYRRGMNTEAFF.

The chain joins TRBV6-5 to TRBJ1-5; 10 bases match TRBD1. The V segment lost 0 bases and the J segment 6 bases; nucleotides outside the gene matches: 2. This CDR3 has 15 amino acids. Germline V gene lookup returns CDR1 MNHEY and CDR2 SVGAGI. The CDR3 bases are TGTGCCAGCAGTTACTCGTGGGACAGGGGTCAGCCCCAGCATTTT. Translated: CASSYSWDRGQPQHF.

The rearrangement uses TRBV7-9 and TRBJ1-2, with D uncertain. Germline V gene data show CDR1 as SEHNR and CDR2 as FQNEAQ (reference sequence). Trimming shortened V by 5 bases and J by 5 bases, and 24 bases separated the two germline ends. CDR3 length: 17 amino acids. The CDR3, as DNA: TGTGCCAGCAGCCCTGGAACAGCCGCTCTCAACCATTATGGCTACACCTTC. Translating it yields CASSPGTAALNHYGYTF.

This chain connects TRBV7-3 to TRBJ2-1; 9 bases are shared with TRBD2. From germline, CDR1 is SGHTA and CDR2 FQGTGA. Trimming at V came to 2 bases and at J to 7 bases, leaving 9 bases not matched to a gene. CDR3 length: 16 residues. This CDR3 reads CASSLGGGGGENEQFF. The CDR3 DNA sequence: TGTGCCAGCAGCTTAGGTGGCGGGGGGGGCGAAAATGAGCAGTTCTTC.

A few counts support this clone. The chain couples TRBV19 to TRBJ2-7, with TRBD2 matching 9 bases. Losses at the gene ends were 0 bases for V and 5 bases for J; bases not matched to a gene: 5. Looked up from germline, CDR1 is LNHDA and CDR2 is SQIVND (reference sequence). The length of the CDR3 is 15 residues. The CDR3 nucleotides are TGTGCCAGTAGTATAGATGCGGGGGGGACCCACGAGCAGTACTTC. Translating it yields CASSIDAGGTHEQYF.

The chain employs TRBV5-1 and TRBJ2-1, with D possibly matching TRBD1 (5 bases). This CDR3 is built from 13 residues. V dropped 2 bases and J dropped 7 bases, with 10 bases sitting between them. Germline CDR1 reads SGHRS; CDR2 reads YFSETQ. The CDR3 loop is CASSLGVGNEQFF. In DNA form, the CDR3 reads TGCGCCAGCAGCTTAGGGGTGGGGAATGAGCAGTTCTTC.

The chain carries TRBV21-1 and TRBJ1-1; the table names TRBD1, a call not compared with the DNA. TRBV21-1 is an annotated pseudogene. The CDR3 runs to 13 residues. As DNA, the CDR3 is TGTGCCAGCCCCAGCAGCAGGGGCGCTGAAGCTTTCTTT. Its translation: CASPSSRGAEAFF.

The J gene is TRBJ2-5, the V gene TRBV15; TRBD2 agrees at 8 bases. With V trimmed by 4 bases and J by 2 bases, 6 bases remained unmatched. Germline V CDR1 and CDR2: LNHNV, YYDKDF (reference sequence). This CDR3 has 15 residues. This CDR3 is CATSKLAGLQETQYF. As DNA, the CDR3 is TGTGCCACCAGCAAGCTAGCGGGCCTACAAGAGACCCAGTACTTC.

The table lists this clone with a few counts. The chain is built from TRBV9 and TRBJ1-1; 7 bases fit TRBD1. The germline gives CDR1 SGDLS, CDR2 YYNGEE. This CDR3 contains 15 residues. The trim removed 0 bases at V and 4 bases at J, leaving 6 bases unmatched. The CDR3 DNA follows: TGTGCCAGCAGCGTAGGGACAGGCGCCACCACTGAAGCTTTCTTT. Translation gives CASSVGTGATTEAFF.